This TCR beta chain appears in the sequencing data of a study of cytomegalovirus exposure and HLA in healthy donors. General study results and limits: TCR beta V- and J-gene trimming, according to a later analysis, was linked to a missense DCLRE1C variant. CMV serostatus was the only immune exposure information that was available. There were some public TCRs occurring in many donors, but most TCR sequences were rare. 87-base-pair reads could not separate some V segments, including TRBV6-2 and TRBV6-3.

The PCR employed 60 Vbeta primers together with 13 Jbeta primers. The data were produced by immunoSEQ multiplex PCR, yet TCRdb's version contains in-frame clones alone and is incomplete. Here the sample spans about 130,000 clones, roughly four fifths being singletons. Germline V gene data show CDR1 as SQVTM and CDR2 as ANQGSEA. This CDR3 spans 14 amino acids. The V gene end was trimmed by 2 bases and the J gene end by 5 bases; junction bases not matched to a gene: 8. In the case of this clone: Its target is unknown.

The sample was PBMCs. The rearrangement joins TRBV29-1 to TRBJ1-1, with 7 bases that match TRBD1. This sequence was found in a girl aged 2 to 10 in good health and CMV-seronegative. This chain's CDR3 is CSVESSGGLTEAFF. The CDR3 region has the DNA TGCAGCGTTGAATCGTCAGGGGGTCTAACTGAAGCTTTCTTT.